The 24 T cell receptor beta chains in this list originate from one sample, sequenced in a study of blood T cells in healthy people across ages. Combining a sample-barcoded 5' primer with a J-beta primer mix, a second PCR ran for about 7 to 11 cycles. Via MiXCR, TCRdb re-called the 5' RACE reads, giving one row per CDR3 protein. The sample consists of about 1.8 million distinct CDR3 sequences, around half of them appearing once. Sequenced sample: blood. These receptors were collected from a middle-aged woman in good health.

J is TRBJ2-1 and V is TRBV12-3 or TRBV12-4, with TRBD2 matching 12 bases. The CDR3 length is 14 residues. The V segment lost 6 bases and the J segment 8 bases; nucleotides outside the gene matches: 5. CDR3 DNA sequence: TGTGCCAGCAGACTAGCGGGGGGATTTGATGAGCAGTTCTTC. It translates to CASRLAGGFDEQFF.

V is TRBV7-9 and J is TRBJ1-2; D remains ambiguous. The ends were cut back, 5 bases at V and 3 bases at J, with 10 bases in the middle. This CDR3 is built from 13 residues. CDR1 and CDR2 (germline): SEHNR, FQNEAQ (reference sequence). CDR3 DNA sequence: TGTGCCAGCAGCCGGGCTCGAGACTATGGCTACACCTTC. Protein sequence: CASSRARDYGYTF.

The V and J genes are TRBV12-3 or TRBV12-4 and TRBJ1-2, with D tentatively TRBD1 (6 bases). V lost 3 bases, J lost 5 bases, and 16 bases lay in between. The CDR3 has 15 residues. The CDR3 nucleotides are TGTGCCAGCAGTTTTGGGGGGGCGCAGATATATGGCTACACCTTC. This encodes CASSFGGAQIYGYTF.

The chain links TRBV20-1 to TRBJ2-7; D is uncertain. Germline V gene lookup returns CDR1 DFQATT and CDR2 SNEGSKA (reference sequence). The CDR3 spans 10 residues. This chain's CDR3 is CRSANNEQYF. The CDR3 DNA sequence: TGCAGGTCCGCAAACAATGAGCAGTACTTC.

This chain joins TRBV5-6 and TRBJ2-7; D gene unclear. Per germline, CDR1 SGHDT and CDR2 YYEEEE. V was clipped by 2 bases and J by 3 bases, with 15 bases between them. The CDR3 consists of 15 residues. The CDR3 spells CASSFWPPNYYEQYF. CDR3 DNA sequence: TGTGCCAGCAGCTTCTGGCCCCCCAACTACTACGAGCAGTACTTC.

The rearrangement links TRBV5-5 to TRBJ2-7, with TRBD1 as a possible D gene (6 bases). The J call is in doubt because the DNA end fits TRBJ2-5 better. Looked up from germline, CDR1 is SGHKS and CDR2 is YYEKEE (reference sequence). This CDR3 has 13 amino acids. The CDR3 DNA is TGTGCCAGCAGCTTGGACAGGGCGAAGACCCAGTACTTC. It yields the protein CASSLDRAKTQYF.

The chain links TRBV7-2 to TRBJ2-7; D might be TRBD2 (6 bases). Matching the DNA end better, TRBJ2-1 makes the J call doubtful. The length of the CDR3 is 15 residues. Germline values: CDR1 SGHTA, CDR2 FQGNSA. For the CDR3, the DNA is TGTGCCAGCAGCTTTAGGGCTAGCGATCTTTATGAGCAGTTCTTC. Protein sequence: CASSFRASDLYEQFF.

Only a few counts were recorded for this clonotype. V gene TRBV9 combines with J gene TRBJ1-1, with D tentatively TRBD1 (5 bases). V was trimmed by 3 bases and J by 0 bases, leaving 9 bases between them. Looked up from germline, CDR1 is SGDLS and CDR2 is YYNGEE. The CDR3 spans 14 residues. DNA of the CDR3: TGTGCCAGCAGCGGGGGACGGTTGAACACTGAAGCTTTCTTT. Its translation is CASSGGRLNTEAFF. The full variable domain, in which reference TRBV9 and TRBJ1-1 provide the parts outside the CDR3, is DSGVTQTPKHLITATGQRVTLRCSPRSGDLSVYWYQQSLDQGLQFLIQYYNGEERAKGNILERFSAQQFPDLHSELNLSSLELGDSALYFCASSGGRLNTEAFFGQGTRLTVV.

The V and J genes are TRBV10-1 and TRBJ2-3; D gene ambiguous. The germline V gene has CDR1 WNHNN and CDR2 SYGVQD (reference sequence). The V end was cut by 0 bases, the J end by 4 bases, with 14 bases between. The length of the CDR3 is 16 residues. In nucleotides, the CDR3 is TGCGCCAGCAGTGAGTCGCCCGACTCCGCGGCAGATACGCAGTATTTT. Translation gives CASSESPDSAADTQYF.

The chain links TRBV5-1 to TRBJ1-6, with D uncertain. V lost 2 bases and J lost 5, with 14 bases in between. CDR3 length: 16 residues. Germline V gene data show CDR1 as SGHRS and CDR2 as YFSETQ. The DNA of the CDR3 is TGCGCCAGCAGCTTTACCAGGCCAAGGGATAATTCACCCCTCCACTTT. It translates to CASSFTRPRDNSPLHF.

At least ten counts were recorded for this clonotype. V usage is TRBV29-1 and J usage is TRBJ2-5; TRBD1 might be the D (5 bases). V was cut by 4 bases and J by 11 bases, with 14 bases left in between. In germline, CDR1 is SQVTM, CDR2 ANQGSEA. This CDR3 comprises 11 residues. The CDR3 protein is CSVGGVLEQYF. In DNA form, the CDR3 reads TGCAGCGTTGGGGGCGTCTTGGAGCAGTACTTC.

This chain connects TRBV28 to TRBJ2-1; 9 positions agree with TRBD1. This CDR3 comprises 15 residues. Per germline, CDR1 MDHEN and CDR2 SYDVKM. V shed 3 bases and J 15 bases; nucleotides not matched to a gene: 15. CDR3 coding DNA: TGTGCCAGCAGTTTTGCGGGGACAGGGAAATTTTCGGGGTTCTTC. Residues: CASSFAGTGKFSGFF.

This clonotype was detected a few times. The V and J genes are TRBV5-1 and TRBJ1-2; 7 bases align to TRBD1. From germline, CDR1 is SGHRS and CDR2 YFSETQ. Trimming removed 4 bases from V and 4 bases from J; junction bases left unmatched: 7. The CDR3 contains 14 residues. The CDR3 spells CASSANRGGYGYTF. The DNA of the CDR3 is TGCGCCAGCAGCGCAAACAGGGGCGGCTATGGCTACACCTTC.

J is TRBJ2-5 and V is TRBV6-5, with a weak D call TRBD2 (6 bases). CDR3 length equals 14 residues. The germline V gene encodes CDR1 MNHEY and CDR2 SVGAGI. The V end lost 6 bases, the J end lost 5 bases, and 16 bases lay between the germline ends. In DNA, the CDR3 is TGTGCCAGCAGCTTCCGGGCTCGGGAGGAGACCCAGTACTTC. Protein: CASSFRAREETQYF.

CDR3 coding DNA: TGCAGTGCTCGACGACTAGTTGGCGATGAGCAGTACTTC. Protein product: CSARRLVGDEQYF. V and J are TRBV20-1 and TRBJ2-7; D might be TRBD2 (6 bases). From germline, CDR1 is DFQATT and CDR2 SNEGSKA (reference sequence). The length of the CDR3 is 13 residues. Between the trimmed V and J ends, which lost 5 bases and 7 bases, there was a span of 18 bases.

This clonotype was counted only a few times. The chain carries TRBV10-3 and TRBJ2-7; D tentatively reads TRBD1 or TRBD2 (5 bases each). This CDR3 is 15 amino acids long. Trimming removed 2 bases at V and 0 bases at J, with 11 bases between. Germline CDR1 and CDR2: ENHRY and SYGVKD. CDR3 sequence: CAISEHGGGSYEQYF. CDR3 nucleotides: TGTGCCATCAGTGAGCATGGGGGTGGCTCCTACGAGCAGTACTTC.

The gene calls are TRBV2 and TRBJ2-4, with no clear D. The end of the DNA is better explained by TRBJ2-7, so the J call may be wrong. CDR1 and CDR2 from the germline V gene are SNHLY and FYNNEI. The CDR3 totals 10 residues. This chain's CDR3 is CALRLGEQYF. The DNA for the CDR3 is TGTGCCCTACGGCTGGGCGAGCAGTACTTC.

This clonotype was counted only a few times. This chain uses TRBV4-3 with TRBJ2-3; 9 positions match TRBD2. From germline, CDR1 is LGHNA and CDR2 YSLEER. The CDR3 consists of 18 residues. V trimming: 0 bases; J trimming: 3 bases; junction bases outside the gene matches: 10. CDR3 amino acids: CASSQDLGLAGFTDTQYF. CDR3 nucleotide sequence: TGCGCCAGCAGCCAAGACCTGGGCCTAGCGGGGTTTACAGATACGCAGTATTTT.

J is TRBJ1-5 and V is TRBV10-3, with D possibly being TRBD1 (5 bases). Trimming left V 8 bases short and J 0 bases short, with 8 bases between. Germline loops: CDR1 ENHRY, CDR2 SYGVKD. This CDR3 is 13 amino acids long. Here the CDR3 DNA reads TGTGCCATCGGGACGGGTAGCAATCAGCCCCAGCATTTT. Residues: CAIGTGSNQPQHF.

This chain joins TRBV10-3 and TRBJ1-6, with a weak D call TRBD1 (6 bases). Germline CDR1 and CDR2: ENHRY and SYGVKD. The CDR3 is 15 residues long. Trimming took 10 bases from V and 0 from J, leaving 13 bases between them. CDR3 region: CATRGGSSYNSPLHF. The CDR3 nucleotides read TGTGCCACCCGAGGGGGGAGCTCCTATAATTCACCCCTCCACTTT.

As to this clonotype: Compared with germline, one end of the junction differs, possibly owing to a read error. CDR3 nucleotide sequence: TGCGCCAGCGGCTTGCTAGAGGCAATGGAGACCCAGTACTTC. This translates into CASGLLEAMETQYF. This sequence joins TRBV5-1 and TRBJ2-5; D not certain. Germline V CDR1 and CDR2: SGHRS, YFSETQ. The CDR3 spans 14 residues.

This clonotype was counted between two and nine times. This chain links TRBV6-6 with TRBJ2-1, with D uncertain. V lost 8 bases and J 8 bases, leaving 13 bases between the germline ends. Germline V gene sequence: CDR1 MNHNY, CDR2 SVGAGI (reference sequence). This CDR3 contains 12 residues. CDR3 protein: CASVESSDEQFF. In nucleotides, the CDR3 is TGTGCCAGCGTTGAGTCCTCGGATGAGCAGTTCTTC.

This chain uses TRBV24-1 with TRBJ2-1, with TRBD2 matching over 7 bases. Germline V gene lookup returns CDR1 KGHDR and CDR2 SFDVKD. V trimming: 2 bases; J trimming: 1 base; junction bases outside the gene matches: 4. The CDR3 sequence is 16 residues long. The CDR3 DNA follows: TGTGCCACCAGTGATTCGGGACTACAATCCTACAATGAGCAGTTCTTC. As protein: CATSDSGLQSYNEQFF.

This chain links TRBV13 with TRBJ2-6; D gene uncertain. Germline CDR1 reads PRHDT; CDR2 reads FYEKMQ (reference sequence). The CDR3 length is 16 residues. V shed 5 bases and J shed 0 bases, with 11 bases lying between them. CDR3 sequence reads: CASSPQRRSGANVLTF. The DNA for the CDR3 is TGTGCCAGCAGCCCGCAGAGGCGCTCTGGGGCCAACGTCCTGACTTTC.